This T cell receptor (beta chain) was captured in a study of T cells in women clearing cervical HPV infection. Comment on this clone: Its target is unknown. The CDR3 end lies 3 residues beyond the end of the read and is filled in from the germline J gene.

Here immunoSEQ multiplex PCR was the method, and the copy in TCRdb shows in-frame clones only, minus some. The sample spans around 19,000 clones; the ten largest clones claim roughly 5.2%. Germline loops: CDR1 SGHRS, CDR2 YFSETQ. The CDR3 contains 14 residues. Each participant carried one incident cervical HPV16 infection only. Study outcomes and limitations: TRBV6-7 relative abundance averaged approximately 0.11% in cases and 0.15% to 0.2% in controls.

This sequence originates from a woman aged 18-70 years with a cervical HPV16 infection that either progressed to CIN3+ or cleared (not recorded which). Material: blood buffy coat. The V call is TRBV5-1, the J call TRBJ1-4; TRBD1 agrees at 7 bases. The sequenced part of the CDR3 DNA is TGCGCCAGCAGCTGGGGGCAGGGGGAGACACCA. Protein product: CASSWGQGETP. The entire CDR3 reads CASSWGQGETPLFF. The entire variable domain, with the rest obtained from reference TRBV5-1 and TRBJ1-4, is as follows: KAGVTQTPRYLIKTRGQQVTLSCSPISGHRSVSWYQQTPGQGLQFLFEYFSETQRNKGNFPGRFSGRQFSNSRSEMNVSTLELGDSALYLCASSWGQGETPLFFGSGTQLSVL.